The 14 T cell receptor beta chains given below trace back to one sample, sequenced in a study of regulatory T cells in long-lasting Graves disease. Sequencing libraries for TCR beta were prepared with iRepertoire HTBI primers and Arm-PCR of CDR3 regions. TCRdb recomputed calls from the multiplex PCR reads with MiXCR, one row per CDR3 protein. The sample includes about 530,000 distinct CDR3 sequences, about 15% of them seen just once. Time point of the sample: newly diagnosed GD, antithyroid drugs for less than 3 months. Making the TCR library involved RNA that had been extracted from PBMCs. The same data also went into a second study, on T cells in Graves' hyperthyroidism and ophthalmopathy.

This sample comprised peripheral blood mononuclear cells (PBMCs), obtained at new diagnosis, from a patient treated with antithyroid drugs. The receptors come from a woman aged 35 to 60 with Graves disease.

Regarding this clonotype: A read error may account for a junction end that differs from germline. V and J are TRBV5-1 and TRBJ1-6; TRBD1 might be the D (5 bases). Looked up from germline, CDR1 is SGHRS and CDR2 is YFSETQ. CDR3 size: 18 residues. The CDR3 DNA reads TGTGCCAGCAGCGTAGACAGTCCTGGACTCAGCCGGGGTTCACCCCTCCACTTT. Translating gives CASSVDSPGLSRGSPLHF.

This clonotype was picked up many times. The J gene is TRBJ1-2, the V gene TRBV12-3 or TRBV12-4; 8 bases are shared with TRBD1. Unmatched junction bases numbered 6, after V lost 5 bases and J lost 4 bases. The CDR3 runs 14 residues. The CDR3 reads CASSQGQGGYGYTF. Written as DNA, the CDR3 is TGTGCCAGCAGTCAAGGACAGGGAGGCTATGGCTACACCTTC.

This clonotype was recorded many times. This chain uses TRBV7-3 with TRBJ2-1; 11 nucleotides agree with TRBD2. Germline lookup yields CDR1 SGHTA and CDR2 FQGTGA. V lost 2 bases to trimming and J lost 9 bases; unmatched junction nucleotides: 6. The CDR3 loop spans 15 amino acids. In nucleotides, the CDR3 is TGTGCCAGCAGCTTAGTTAGCGGGGGGGCGACTGAGCAGTTCTTC. Its protein product is CASSLVSGGATEQFF.

A few counts support this clonotype. CDR3 DNA sequence: TGTGCCAGCAGCTCCTCCCTGGGGGTTTCCTACAATGAGCAGTTCTTC. The encoded protein is CASSSSLGVSYNEQFF. The genes are TRBV27 and TRBJ2-1; D may be TRBD1 or TRBD2 (5 bases each). CDR3 size: 16 residues. V was shortened by 6 bases and J by 1 base, with 16 bases between the two germline ends. The germline CDR1 and CDR2 sequences are MNHEY and SMNVEV (reference sequence).

As for this clonotype: Possible read error: a much larger clone is one base away. The gene calls are TRBV12-3 or TRBV12-4 and TRBJ1-5; unclear D gene. The J call may be wrong; the DNA end is better matched by TRBJ2-3. The CDR3 extends over 12 amino acids. CDR3 protein: CASRTGPQPQYF. CDR3 coding DNA: TGTGCCAGCAGAACCGGGCCTCAGCCCCAGTATTTT.

The rearrangement links TRBV12-3 or TRBV12-4 to TRBJ2-3; D gene ambiguous. The CDR3 sequence is 15 residues long. Trimming pared 5 bases from V and 7 bases from J, leaving 19 bases between. CDR3 region: CASSPLAATPNTQYF. CDR3 sequence (DNA): TGTGCCAGCAGTCCATTAGCCGCTACTCCAAATACGCAGTATTTT.

This clonotype was observed a few times. This rearrangement joins TRBV10-3 to TRBJ1-1; D is unclear. V was clipped by 2 bases and J by 4 bases, with 11 bases between them. The CDR3 covers 14 residues. Per germline, CDR1 ENHRY and CDR2 SYGVKD. The CDR3 DNA is TGTGCCATCAGTGAGAACACCCAAGCCACTGAAGCTTTCTTT. Encoded protein: CAISENTQATEAFF.

This clonotype was found many times. In DNA form, the CDR3 reads TGTGCCAGCAGTTTGCCCGGGGCCCTCACTGAAGCTTTCTTT. Its translation: CASSLPGALTEAFF. This sequence joins TRBV28 and TRBJ1-1, with D possibly TRBD1 on 5 matching bases. This CDR3 spans 14 amino acids. Looked up from germline, CDR1 is MDHEN and CDR2 is SYDVKM. Trimming removed 3 bases at V and 4 bases at J, with 12 bases between.

This clonotype was recorded at least ten times. J is TRBJ2-5 and V is TRBV20-1; D uncertain. V gave up 1 base and J gave up 5 bases, with 11 bases separating them. There are 13 residues in the CDR3. Germline V gene sequence: CDR1 DFQATT, CDR2 SNEGSKA (reference sequence). The CDR3 nucleotides are TGCAGTGCTAGAGGACCAATCGAGGAGACCCAGTACTTC. Amino acid sequence: CSARGPIEETQYF.

Concerning this clonotype itself: A single base separates this from a much larger clone, so it may be a read error. The CDR3 carries no conserved terminal phenylalanine or tryptophan, so it likely arises from a read error. The chain has TRBV3-1 and TRBJ2-7; tentative D call: TRBD2 (7 bases). Deletions cut 5 bases from V and 4 bases from J, with 18 bases between. The CDR3 is 15 amino acids. Germline CDR1 and CDR2: LGHDT and YNNKEL (reference sequence). CDR3: CASSGGASGVYEQYS. CDR3 nucleotides: TGTGCCAGCAGCGGGGGGGCTAGCGGCGTTTACGAGCAGTACTCC.

The J gene is TRBJ2-1, the V gene TRBV7-9; D could derive from TRBD1 or TRBD2 (5 bases each). The CDR3 has 15 residues. Trimming removed 5 bases from V and 3 bases from J, with 14 bases in between. Per germline, CDR1 SEHNR and CDR2 FQNEAQ (reference sequence). CDR3 coding DNA: TGTGCCAGCAGCCCCCGGGGCCAGGGCTACAATGAGCAGTTCTTC. Translating it yields CASSPRGQGYNEQFF.

This clonotype was observed many times. The chain uses TRBV6-5 and TRBJ1-2; no definite D call. The CDR3 totals 14 residues. The ends were cut back, 4 bases at V and 0 bases at J, with 9 bases in the middle. Germline V gene sequence: CDR1 MNHEY, CDR2 SVGAGI. CDR3 amino acids: CASSSEGPNYGYTF. Here the CDR3 DNA reads TGTGCCAGCAGTTCCGAAGGACCTAACTATGGCTACACCTTC.

This clonotype was seen many times. This chain links TRBV19 with TRBJ1-1, with 12 bases fitting TRBD1. The V segment lost 5 bases and the J segment 1 base; nucleotides outside the gene matches: 8. The CDR3 spans 17 residues. Germline CDR1 reads LNHDA; CDR2 reads SQIVND (reference sequence). In DNA, the CDR3 is TGTGCCAGTAGTCCGACCGGGACAGGGGGCCGGAACACTGAAGCTTTCTTT. It codes for CASSPTGTGGRNTEAFF. The variable domain in full, with the rest retrieved from reference TRBV19 and TRBJ1-1, is DGGITQSPKYLFRKEGQNVTLSCEQNLNHDAMYWYRQDPGQGLRLIYYSQIVNDFQKGDIAEGYSVSREKKESFPLTVTSAQKNPTAFYLCASSPTGTGGRNTEAFFGQGTRLTVV.

The CDR3 DNA sequence: TGTGCCAGCAGCGTAGGAGGGGTCTCAAATTCACCCCTCCACTTT. This codes for CASSVGGVSNSPLHF. V gene TRBV9 combines with J gene TRBJ1-6, with TRBD1 as a possible D gene (5 bases). The length of the CDR3 is 15 residues. Germline CDR1 and CDR2: SGDLS and YYNGEE. Trimming shortened V by 0 bases and J by 7 bases, and 11 bases separated the two germline ends.